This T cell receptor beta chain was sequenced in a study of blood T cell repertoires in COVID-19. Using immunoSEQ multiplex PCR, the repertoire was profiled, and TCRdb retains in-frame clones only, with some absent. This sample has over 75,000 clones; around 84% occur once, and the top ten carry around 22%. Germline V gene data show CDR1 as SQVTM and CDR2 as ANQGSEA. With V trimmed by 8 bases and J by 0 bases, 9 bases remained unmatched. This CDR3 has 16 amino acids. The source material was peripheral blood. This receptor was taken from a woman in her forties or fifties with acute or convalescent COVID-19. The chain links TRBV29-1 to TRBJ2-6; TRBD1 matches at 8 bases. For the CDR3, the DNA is TGCAGCATTCCGGGACAGGACCGCTCTGGGGCCAACGTCCTGACTTTC. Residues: CSIPGQDRSGANVLTF.